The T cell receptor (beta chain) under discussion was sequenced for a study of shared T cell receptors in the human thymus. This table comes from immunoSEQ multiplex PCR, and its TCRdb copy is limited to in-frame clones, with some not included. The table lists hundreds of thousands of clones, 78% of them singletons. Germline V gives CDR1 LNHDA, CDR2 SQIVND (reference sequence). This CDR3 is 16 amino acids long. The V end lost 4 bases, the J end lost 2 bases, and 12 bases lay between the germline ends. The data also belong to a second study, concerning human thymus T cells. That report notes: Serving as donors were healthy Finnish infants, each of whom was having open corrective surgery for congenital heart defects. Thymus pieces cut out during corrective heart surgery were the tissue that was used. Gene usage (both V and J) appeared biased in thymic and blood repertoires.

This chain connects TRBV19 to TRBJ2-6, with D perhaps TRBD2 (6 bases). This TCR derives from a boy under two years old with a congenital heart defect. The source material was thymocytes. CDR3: CASSTSTSPGANVLTF. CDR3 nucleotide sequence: TGTGCCAGTAGTACCTCCACTAGCCCTGGGGCCAACGTCCTGACTTTC.